The rows below give T cell receptor beta chains drawn from one sample of a study of T-cell reconstitution after alpha-beta-depleted transplantation in children. TCRdb reanalysed the PCR reads using MiXCR and keeps one entry per CDR3 protein. The table has a few hundred thousand distinct CDR3 sequences, 25% to 30% seen once. The specimen was PBMCs, collected before TCRalphabeta/CD19-depleted stem cell transplant. These receptors all stem from a boy under two years old with Wiskott-Aldrich syndrome, due to receive a stem cell transplant. Both conserved end residues are part of each CDR3. D genes are given only for firm matches. Clone size, where shown, is once, few, many, or a class for clones that have expanded.

D gene	clone size	V gene	J gene	CDR3 DNA	CDR3 protein
NA	few	TRBV27	TRBJ2-3	TGTGCCAGCAGTTTATTTCCGGCGGAGTCGTCCACAGATACGCAGTATTTT	CASSLFPAESSTDTQYF
NA	NA	TRBV5-5	TRBJ2-1	TGTGCCAGCAGCTGGGCCTCCTCGGTTCTGGCCTACAATGAGCAGTTCTTC	CASSWASSVLAYNEQFF
NA	few	TRBV19	TRBJ1-4	TGTGCCAGTAGTTATGGACGGGAGAGTGAAAAACTGTTTTTT	CASSYGRESEKLFF
TRBD2	NA	TRBV18	TRBJ2-7	TGTGCCAGCTCACCATGGACTAGCGGGAACTTGCCGGGGGAGCAGTACTTC	CASSPWTSGNLPGEQYF
TRBD1	few	TRBV7-2	TRBJ2-5	TGTGCCAGCAGCTTAGGGACAGGGTTTTACCAAGAGACCCAGTACTTC	CASSLGTGFYQETQYF
NA	few	TRBV15	TRBJ2-1	TGTGCCACCAGCAGAGATTACAATGAGCAGTTCTTC	CATSRDYNEQFF
TRBD1	few	TRBV27	TRBJ2-7	TGTGCCAGCAGTACCCGGACAGGGGTTTCCTACGAGCAGTACTTC	CASSTRTGVSYEQYF
NA	NA	TRBV7-9	TRBJ2-2	TGTGCCAGCCGAAAGGACAGCGTGAACACCGGGGAGCTGTTTTTT	CASRKDSVNTGELFF
NA	NA	TRBV3-1	TRBJ2-5	TGTGCCAGCAGCCCGACCCTGATGTACCAAGAGACCCAGTACTTC	CASSPTLMYQETQYF
TRBD2	NA	TRBV10-3	TRBJ2-7	TGTGCCATCAGTGAGTCGCGGGGGGGCGACGAGCAGTACTTC	CAISESRGGDEQYF
TRBD1	NA	TRBV12-3/TRBV12-4	TRBJ1-1	TGTGCCAGCAGTCGTGGACAGGGGGCGAGGGCTTTCTTT	CASSRGQGARAFF
NA	NA	TRBV20-1	TRBJ2-1	TGCAGTGCTCCGTGGGGAGGGGGCGCATACAATGAGCAGTTCTTC	CSAPWGGGAYNEQFF
TRBD1	NA	TRBV5-1	TRBJ2-3	TGCGCCAGCAGCCTAGATCCGGGACAGAGAACAGATACGCAGTATTTT	CASSLDPGQRTDTQYF
NA	NA	TRBV12-3/TRBV12-4	TRBJ2-7	TGTGCCAGCAGTTTACGGGAGAAGCCCTACGAGCAGTACTTC	CASSLREKPYEQYF
TRBD1	NA	TRBV12-3/TRBV12-4	TRBJ1-4	TGTGCCAGCAGTCCCAGGGACAGGAGGCCGCGCGATGAAAAACTGTTTTTT	CASSPRDRRPRDEKLFF
NA	few	TRBV27	TRBJ1-2	TGTGCCAGCAGTTTAGCGGGGGGCAAAGGGGGCTACACCTTC	CASSLAGGKGGYTF
TRBD2	NA	TRBV7-6	TRBJ2-1	TGTGCCAGCAGCCGATTAAGCGGGACTCGAGGAGGATCCTACAATGAGCAGTTCTTC	CASSRLSGTRGGSYNEQFF
NA	NA	TRBV3-1	TRBJ2-1	TGTGCCAGCAGACCACACCTAGAGCGTGATGAGCAGTTCTTC	CASRPHLERDEQFF
TRBD1	NA	TRBV5-1	TRBJ1-5	TGCGCCAGCAGCGGGATGACTAACAGGGGAGGGCAGCCCCAGCATTTT	CASSGMTNRGGQPQHF
TRBD1	few	TRBV20-1	TRBJ2-2	TGCAGTGCTACAAGACAGGGGGCGGTCGGGGAGCTGTTTTTT	CSATRQGAVGELFF
TRBD2	few	TRBV5-1	TRBJ2-5	TGCGCCAGCAGCTTTAGTAGCGGGAGATTAGGGGAGACCCAGTACTTC	CASSFSSGRLGETQYF
TRBD2	few	TRBV5-1	TRBJ2-1	TGCGCCAGCAGCTTACCGGGAGGGCCGGGGAGTGAGCAGTTCTTC	CASSLPGGPGSEQFF
NA	NA	TRBV5-1	TRBJ1-2	TGCGCCAGCAGCTTGTTAGGGGACGTAGACTATGGCTACACCTTC	CASSLLGDVDYGYTF
NA	NA	TRBV2	TRBJ1-5	TGTGCCAGCAGTCGCGGGACGGCCTCCAATCAGCCCCAGCATTTT	CASSRGTASNQPQHF
NA	few	TRBV12-3/TRBV12-4	TRBJ1-5	TGTGCCAGCAGTTGGGGGGGCGGCCAGCCCCAGCATTTT	CASSWGGGQPQHF
TRBD2	NA	TRBV9	TRBJ2-5	TGTGCCAGCAGCGTAGGGCTAGCGGGAGGGCCACGTGAGACCCAGTACTTC	CASSVGLAGGPRETQYF
TRBD2	NA	TRBV29-1	TRBJ2-7	TGCAGCGTTGTCGATAGCGGGAGAAACGAGCAGTACTTC	CSVVDSGRNEQYF
TRBD1	NA	TRBV5-1	TRBJ2-1	TGCGCCAGCAGCTTGGTCATCTTCCGGCAGGGGGAAAAGAATGAGCAGTTCTTC	CASSLVIFRQGEKNEQFF
TRBD2	NA	TRBV12-3/TRBV12-4	TRBJ2-7	TGTGCCAGAAGTTTATTGGGTAGCGGGAGGGACGAGCAGTACTTC	CARSLLGSGRDEQYF
TRBD2	many	TRBV5-1	TRBJ2-1	TGCGCCAGCAGCTTGAGTGGGAGGGACTACAATGAGCAGTTCTTC	CASSLSGRDYNEQFF
TRBD2	few	TRBV4-2	TRBJ2-1	TGTGCCAGCAGCCAAGATCCATTTGCGGGAGGTGATCCTTTAAGCTCCTACAATGAGCAGTTCTTC	CASSQDPFAGGDPLSSYNEQFF
TRBD1	few	TRBV6-1	TRBJ1-1	TGTGCCAGCAGCCTTTACCGGGACAGGGTAGCTGAAGCTTTCTTT	CASSLYRDRVAEAFF
TRBD1	NA	TRBV15	TRBJ2-1	TGTGCCACCAGCAGAGATCCCGGGACAGGAAACTACAATGAGCAGTTCTTC	CATSRDPGTGNYNEQFF
NA	NA	TRBV20-1	TRBJ2-1	TGCAGTGCTGGGGGAAGCTCCTACAATGAGCAGTTCTTC	CSAGGSSYNEQFF
TRBD1	few	TRBV20-1	TRBJ2-7	TGCAGTGCTTCCTCTGGACAGGCTAGCCACGAGCAGTACTTC	CSASSGQASHEQYF
TRBD2	few	TRBV30	TRBJ2-2	TGTGCCTGGAGTCGCGGGAGCGAGCTGTTTTTT	CAWSRGSELFF
TRBD2	few	TRBV5-1	TRBJ2-3	TGCGCCAGCAGACCCGTGGGTTCTAGCGGGTTCACAGATACGCAGTATTTT	CASRPVGSSGFTDTQYF
TRBD1	NA	TRBV10-3	TRBJ2-7	TGTGCCATCCGAAAGGGGGCAGGGGCCTACGAGCAGTACTTC	CAIRKGAGAYEQYF
TRBD1	few	TRBV5-1	TRBJ2-2	TGCGCCAGCAGCTTGGGTATCTGGGACAGGGGAAATCCGAACACCGGGGAGCTGTTTTTT	CASSLGIWDRGNPNTGELFF
TRBD1	NA	TRBV7-7	TRBJ2-3	TGTGCCAGCAGCCGGGACAGGGGAGATACGCAGTATTTT	CASSRDRGDTQYF
TRBD1	NA	TRBV27	TRBJ2-7	TGTGCCAGCAGTAAGGGACAGTTCTACGAGCAGTACTTC	CASSKGQFYEQYF
TRBD2	few	TRBV5-1	TRBJ2-5	TGCGCCAGCAGCTTGTTCCTAGCGGTCCAAGAGACCCAGTACTTC	CASSLFLAVQETQYF
TRBD2	few	TRBV7-9	TRBJ2-1	TGTGCCAGCAGGTCCACTAGCGCGAGGTCTCCCTACAATGAGCAGTTCTTC	CASRSTSARSPYNEQFF
TRBD2	NA	TRBV5-1	TRBJ2-7	TGCGCCAGCAGCTTGAGGCTAGCGGATCCCCTATACGAGCAGTACTTC	CASSLRLADPLYEQYF
NA	NA	TRBV2	TRBJ2-1	TGTGCCAGCAGTGATGAGGCGGGTAATGAGCAGTTCTTC	CASSDEAGNEQFF
TRBD1	once	TRBV7-3	TRBJ2-2	TGTGCCAGCAGCCCACGACAGGGCCTACACGCCTTGAACACCGGGGAGCTGTTTTTT	CASSPRQGLHALNTGELFF
NA	few	TRBV20-1	TRBJ1-4	TGCGCGACCTCCGGGACCGCTAATGAAAAACTGTTTTTT	CATSGTANEKLFF
TRBD1	few	TRBV5-1	TRBJ1-1	TGCGCCAGCAGCTTAACCGCCGGGACAGTGAACACTGAAGCTTTCTTT	CASSLTAGTVNTEAFF
TRBD2	NA	TRBV4-2	TRBJ2-7	TGTGCCAGCAGCCCTTGGGGCGGGAGGGCCTACGAGCAGTACTTC	CASSPWGGRAYEQYF
TRBD1	NA	TRBV14	TRBJ1-1	TGTGCCAGCAGCCAAGAGACCCGGACAGGAAACCCCGAAGCTTTCTTT	CASSQETRTGNPEAFF
NA	few	TRBV14	TRBJ1-2	TGTGCCAGCAGCCAAGCCAGGACATCTGGCTACACCTTC	CASSQARTSGYTF
TRBD1	NA	TRBV10-3	TRBJ1-1	TGTGCCATCTCGCAGGGGGCGCGTAACATTGAAGCTTTCTTT	CAISQGARNIEAFF
TRBD2	NA	TRBV15	TRBJ2-3	TGTGCCACCAGCAGAGGCCCCGGGACTAGAGATACGCAGTATTTT	CATSRGPGTRDTQYF
NA	NA	TRBV29-1	TRBJ2-1	TGCAGCGTTCTTCGGGACGCTTACAATGAGCAGTTCTTC	CSVLRDAYNEQFF
TRBD2	NA	TRBV5-6	TRBJ2-3	TGTGCCAGCAGCTTCCTAGCGGGAATGACAGATACGCAGTATTTT	CASSFLAGMTDTQYF
TRBD2	NA	TRBV4-2	TRBJ2-7	TGTGCCAGCAGCCTGCATACTAGCGGGAGTATGTACGAGCAGTACTTC	CASSLHTSGSMYEQYF
NA	NA	TRBV5-1	TRBJ2-3	TGCGCCAGCAGCTTGGTAGAGGGAGCAGATACGCAGTATTTT	CASSLVEGADTQYF
TRBD1	NA	TRBV5-1	TRBJ2-1	TGCGCCAGCAGCCCCCTGACAGGGTCCTACAATGAGCAGTTCTTC	CASSPLTGSYNEQFF
NA	few	TRBV7-8	TRBJ1-5	TGTGCCAGCAGCCCGGTACGAAATAGCAATCAGCCCCAGCATTTT	CASSPVRNSNQPQHF
TRBD2	NA	TRBV6-1	TRBJ2-6	TGTGCCAGCAACCAAGGGAGGGATTCTGGGGCCAACGTCCTGACTTTC	CASNQGRDSGANVLTF